These 13 T cell receptor beta chains were sequenced from one sample in a study of blood T cell repertoires in COVID-19. This table comes from immunoSEQ multiplex PCR, and its TCRdb copy is limited to in-frame clones, with some not included. Altogether approximately 120,000 clones are present, over 70% being singletons, with the ten largest covering around 5.6%. The material sequenced was peripheral blood. The receptors originated from a man aged 80 or over with active or convalescent COVID-19.

This clone has just one count. The V gene is TRBV11-2, the J gene TRBJ2-2, with D unclear. The germline CDR1 and CDR2 sequences are SGHAT and FQNNGV. This CDR3 is built from 13 residues. Trimming removed 3 bases from V and 4 bases from J, with 6 bases in between. The CDR3 loop reads CASSLGPTGELFF. The CDR3 DNA reads as TGTGCCAGCAGCTTGGGCCCCACCGGGGAGCTGTTTTTT.

This CDR3 is CASSSTGLRTQYF. CDR3 sequence (DNA): TGTGCCAGCAGTTCGACAGGCCTCCGGACCCAGTACTTC. The chain links TRBV28 to TRBJ2-5; tentative D call: TRBD1 (6 bases). The V end lost 4 bases, the J end lost 7 bases, and 13 bases lay between the germline ends. The CDR3 has 13 residues. Germline CDR1 and CDR2: MDHEN and SYDVKM.

The chain combines TRBV6-5 with TRBJ2-4; 8 bases are shared with TRBD2. V was pared by 7 bases and J by 9 bases, with 5 bases of the junction left unmatched. Per the germline V gene, CDR1 is MNHEY and CDR2 is SVGAGI. The CDR3 extends over 12 amino acids. The CDR3 is CASNPREGIQYF. The CDR3 nucleotides read TGTGCCAGCAACCCCCGGGAGGGCATTCAGTACTTC.

The CDR3, as DNA: TGTGCCAGCAGTTACCCCGGGAGGTATACGCAGTATTTT. This translates into CASSYPGRYTQYF. The genes are TRBV6-2 or TRBV6-3 and TRBJ2-3; 7 bases fit TRBD2. Germline-derived CDR1 and CDR2 are MNHEY and SVGEGT. The CDR3 is 13 amino acids. V lost 2 bases and J lost 7; bases outside the gene matches: 3.

V and J are TRBV7-9 and TRBJ2-3, with D perhaps TRBD1 (6 bases). This CDR3 contains 15 residues. The V gene lost 0 bases and the J gene lost 5 bases, with 12 bases spanning the gap. Per the germline V gene, CDR1 is SEHNR and CDR2 is FQNEAQ (reference sequence). The CDR3: CASSLAVTGLDTQYF. The CDR3 region has the DNA TGTGCCAGCAGCTTAGCCGTAACAGGGTTAGATACGCAGTATTTT. Full variable domain (rest looked up from reference TRBV7-9 and TRBJ2-3): DTGVSQNPRHKITKRGQNVTFRCDPISEHNRLYWYRQTLGQGPEFLTYFQNEAQLEKSRLLSDRFSAERPKGSFSTLEIQRTEQGDSAMYLCASSLAVTGLDTQYFGPGTRLTVL.

The chain is built from TRBV5-1 and TRBJ1-2; D is perhaps TRBD1 (6 bases). The CDR3 is made up of 16 amino acids. Germline V gene sequence: CDR1 SGHRS, CDR2 YFSETQ. V lost 0 bases, J lost 3 bases, and 15 bases lay in between. The CDR3 here is CASSLGLGAVYYGYTF. Written as DNA, the CDR3 is TGCGCCAGCAGCTTGGGACTGGGGGCGGTGTACTATGGCTACACCTTC.

CDR3 DNA sequence: TGCGCCAGCAGCCTCGGGGACACCGGGAGGAGGACTGAAGCTTTCTTT. It yields the protein CASSLGDTGRRTEAFF. This chain connects TRBV5-1 to TRBJ1-1; D may be TRBD1 (6 bases). In germline, CDR1 is SGHRS, CDR2 YFSETQ. V was cut by 4 bases and J by 5 bases, with 21 bases left in between. CDR3 length equals 16 residues.

The chain carries TRBV6-5 and TRBJ1-1; 7 bases match TRBD1. Trimming at V came to 4 bases and at J to 3 bases, leaving 5 bases not matched to a gene. CDR1 is MNHEY and CDR2 is SVGAGI in the germline V gene. The CDR3 has 14 residues. CDR3 residues: CASSLTGAHTEAFF. The DNA of the CDR3 is TGTGCCAGCAGTTTAACAGGGGCCCACACTGAAGCTTTCTTT.

The V and J genes are TRBV10-2 and TRBJ2-5, with 10 positions matching TRBD2. J gave up 7 bases and V 6 bases, and 11 bases lay outside the gene matches. CDR1 is WSHSY and CDR2 is SAAADI in the germline V gene. This CDR3 has 15 residues. As DNA, the CDR3 is TGCGCCAGCAGCACAACTAGCGGGGCCTTGGGGACCCAGTACTTC. Encoded protein: CASSTTSGALGTQYF.

The genes are TRBV7-9 and TRBJ1-4; a possible D gene is TRBD1 (6 bases). Per the germline V gene, CDR1 is SEHNR and CDR2 is FQNEAQ (reference sequence). Trimming left V 5 bases short and J 5 bases short, with 15 bases between. CDR3 length: 15 amino acids. CDR3 amino acids: CASSRGDRWNEKLFF. The CDR3 nucleotides read TGTGCCAGCAGCCGAGGCGACAGGTGGAATGAAAAACTGTTTTTT.

The chain's CDR3 is CASSSQASYNEQFF. Here the CDR3 DNA reads TGTGCCAGCAGTTCCCAGGCCTCCTACAATGAGCAGTTCTTC. The V and J genes are TRBV6-5 and TRBJ2-1; no clear D gene. Trimming removed 4 bases at V and 0 bases at J, with 7 bases between. This CDR3 region has 14 residues. Germline CDR1 is MNHEY and CDR2 is SVGAGI.

In DNA form, the CDR3 reads TGCGCCAGCAGGCTGGGGGCGGGGGCCAAAACAGATACGCAGTATTTT. Its translation: CASRLGAGAKTDTQYF. The chain recombines TRBV5-1 with TRBJ2-3; a possible D gene is TRBD2 (7 bases). Trimming removed 5 bases from V and 3 bases from J, with 19 bases in between. Germline lookup yields CDR1 SGHRS and CDR2 YFSETQ. This CDR3 is 16 amino acids long.

The chain employs TRBV6-1 and TRBJ2-7; unclear D gene. The germline V and J ends were trimmed by 1 base and 1 base, with 11 bases remaining between them. Looked up from germline, CDR1 is MNHNS and CDR2 is SASEGT. There are 15 residues in the CDR3. CDR3 in DNA: TGTGCCAGCAGTGAAGGACACCCTGAGTCCTACGAGCAGTACTTC. Its translation is CASSEGHPESYEQYF.